The 28 T cell receptor beta chains below come from one sample, sequenced in a study of OX40 agonist ivuxolimab in advanced cancers. Profiling relied on immunoSEQ multiplex PCR, and the TCRdb table lists in-frame clones only, not all of them. The sample carries about 59,000 clones, 84% recorded once. Source: CD4+ or CD8+ T cells sorted from blood, taken in a trial of the OX40 agonist ivuxolimab. Receptors originate from an adult with an advanced solid tumor such as melanoma, head and neck, liver or kidney cancer.

In its sample, this clone was seen once. CDR3 loop: CAISLKHDGGGREYRETQYF. In DNA, the CDR3 is TGTGCCATCAGTCTCAAACACGATGGAGGGGGACGGGAGTATAGGGAGACCCAGTACTTC. The J gene is TRBJ2-5, the V gene TRBV10-3; D might be TRBD1 or TRBD2, each matching 6 bases. V was cut by 5 bases and J by 5 bases, with 33 bases left in between. This CDR3 is 20 amino acids long. Looked up from germline, CDR1 is ENHRY and CDR2 is SYGVKD.

In its sample, this clone was seen a few times. The rearrangement links TRBV2 to TRBJ2-5; 9 nucleotides match TRBD2. This CDR3 is 13 amino acids long. Germline V gives CDR1 SNHLY, CDR2 FYNNEI. With V trimmed by 7 bases and J by 9 bases, 9 bases remained unmatched. The CDR3 sequence is CASNGLALESQYF. The DNA for the CDR3 is TGTGCCAGCAATGGACTAGCGCTTGAGTCCCAGTACTTC.

The chain is built from TRBV9 and TRBJ2-2, with 10 bases aligning to TRBD2. The germline V gene has CDR1 SGDLS and CDR2 YYNGEE. Trimming took 3 bases from V and 3 from J; bases not matched to a gene: 11. The CDR3 totals 18 residues. CDR3 bases: TGTGCCAGCAGCGCCGGCCTACTAGCGGGGACGCACACCGGGGAGCTGTTTTTT. Translation: CASSAGLLAGTHTGELFF.

The J gene is TRBJ2-1, the V gene TRBV27, with D perhaps matching TRBD1 or TRBD2 (6 bases each). CDR3 length: 14 amino acids. V lost 8 bases to trimming and J lost 6 bases, with 17 bases between them. Per the germline V gene, CDR1 is MNHEY and CDR2 is SMNVEV (reference sequence). The CDR3 nucleotides read TGTGCCAGCGGCCGGGGGCGGGTGATCAATGAGCAGTTCTTC. It translates to CASGRGRVINEQFF.

This chain connects TRBV5-5 to TRBJ2-5; weak D call: TRBD2 (5 bases). The CDR3 sequence is 12 residues long. Germline CDR1 is SGHKS and CDR2 is YYEKEE (reference sequence). V was clipped by 4 bases and J by 5 bases, with 9 bases between them. Here the CDR3 reads CASSPPGETQYF. Here the CDR3 DNA reads TGTGCCAGCAGCCCCCCGGGGGAGACCCAGTACTTC.

The rearrangement joins TRBV11-2 to TRBJ1-2; no clear D gene. From germline, CDR1 is SGHAT and CDR2 FQNNGV. The length of the CDR3 is 13 residues. V was pared by 5 bases and J by 4 bases, with 11 bases between. CDR3 bases: TGTGCCAGCAGCCCCTCTGGGGTCTATGGCTACACCTTC. Protein: CASSPSGVYGYTF.

The chain uses TRBV7-9 and TRBJ2-1, with a tentative D call TRBD1 (5 bases). The CDR3 covers 14 residues. Trimming cost V 3 bases and J 10 bases, with 16 bases left between them. Germline assignment: CDR1 SEHNR and CDR2 FQNEAQ (reference sequence). The CDR3 DNA reads as TGTGCCAGCAGCTTGGGGCTGCTAGTCAGGGAGCAGTTCTTC. Translated, it gives CASSLGLLVREQFF.

This chain links TRBV5-1 with TRBJ2-7, with 11 bases matching TRBD1. Germline V lookup: CDR1 SGHRS, CDR2 YFSETQ. The CDR3 spans 17 residues. V dropped 4 bases and J dropped 4; count of bases not matched to a gene: 13. CDR3 nucleotide sequence: TGCGCCAGCAGCCCCAGGGTCGTTGGGACAGGGGGATACGAGCAGTACTTC. Translated, it gives CASSPRVVGTGGYEQYF.

V gene TRBV4-1 combines with J gene TRBJ1-3, with D possibly being TRBD1 (5 bases). The ends were cut back, 1 base at V and 6 bases at J, with 16 bases in the middle. The germline V gene has CDR1 MGHRA and CDR2 YSYEKL. This CDR3 region has 16 residues. In DNA form, the CDR3 reads TGCGCCAGCAGCCAAGGGAGGTGGCAGGGTGAAAACACCATATATTTT. Translating it yields CASSQGRWQGENTIYF.

The chain combines TRBV5-1 with TRBJ1-6; no clear D gene. CDR1 is SGHRS, CDR2 YFSETQ, per germline. Trimming removed 4 bases from V and 8 bases from J, with 13 bases in between. The CDR3 covers 14 residues. In DNA, the CDR3 is TGCGCCAGCAGCACGAGAGAGTCGGATTCACCCCTCCACTTT. It specifies CASSTRESDSPLHF.

V and J are TRBV14 and TRBJ1-2; D might be TRBD1 (6 bases). The CDR3 loop spans 15 amino acids. V lost 4 bases, J lost 3 bases, and 15 bases lay in between. Germline V lookup: CDR1 SGHDN, CDR2 FVKESK. This CDR3 reads CASSPFTGFDYGYTF. CDR3 nucleotides: TGTGCCAGCAGCCCTTTCACAGGGTTTGACTATGGCTACACCTTC.

The rearrangement links TRBV7-9 to TRBJ2-5, with a weak D call TRBD2 (6 bases). The CDR3 has 15 residues. With 3 bases removed from V and 4 bases from J, the gap between germline ends came to 15 bases. The germline V gene has CDR1 SEHNR and CDR2 FQNEAQ (reference sequence). The CDR3 region has the DNA TGTGCCAGCAGCTTCAGCGGGCTTGACGGAGAGACCCAGTACTTC. It yields the protein CASSFSGLDGETQYF.

The table lists this clone with a count of one. The chain links TRBV5-1 to TRBJ1-1; tentative D call: TRBD1 (5 bases). Deletions cut 1 base from V and 4 bases from J, with 20 bases between. The CDR3 extends over 17 amino acids. Germline V CDR1 and CDR2: SGHRS, YFSETQ. In DNA, the CDR3 is TGCGCCAGCAGCTTGAGCTATTCGGGGGAAATGGGCACTGAAGCTTTCTTT. Translated: CASSLSYSGEMGTEAFF.

This chain joins TRBV5-1 and TRBJ2-7; 11 bases agree with TRBD2. In germline, CDR1 is SGHRS, CDR2 YFSETQ. V shed 0 bases and J 5 bases; nucleotides not matched to a gene: 4. The CDR3 loop spans 15 amino acids. CDR3 in DNA: TGCGCCAGCAGCTTGGAAAGACTAGCGGGGAACGAGCAGTACTTC. Amino acid sequence: CASSLERLAGNEQYF.

This chain links TRBV7-9 with TRBJ1-1; D is ambiguous. Trimming removed 6 bases from V and 3 bases from J, with 11 bases in between. CDR3 length equals 13 residues. Germline CDR1 is SEHNR and CDR2 is FQNEAQ (reference sequence). The CDR3 is CASRSAPDTEAFF. The DNA of the CDR3 is TGTGCCAGCAGGTCGGCCCCGGACACTGAAGCTTTCTTT.

DNA of the CDR3: TGTGCCAGCAGCTCCGGGACTAGAGTCGTCCATGAGCAGTTCTTC. It encodes CASSSGTRVVHEQFF. The J gene is TRBJ2-1, the V gene TRBV7-2; TRBD2 agrees at 8 bases. The CDR3 totals 15 residues. Per the germline V gene, CDR1 is SGHTA and CDR2 is FQGNSA. J was trimmed by 8 bases and V by 4 bases; bases with no gene match: 10. Filled out from reference TRBV7-2 and TRBJ2-1, the complete variable domain reads GAGVSQSPSNKVTEKGKDVELRCDPISGHTALYWYRQSLGQGLEFLIYFQGNSAPDKSGLPSDRFSAERTGGSVSTLTIQRTQQEDSAVYLCASSSGTRVVHEQFFGPGTRLTVL.

This clone was seen only a few times. The chain combines TRBV7-2 with TRBJ1-2, with 10 bases fitting TRBD1. In germline, CDR1 is SGHTA, CDR2 FQGNSA. After removal of 1 base from V and 4 bases from J, the junction contained 6 bases not matched to a gene. The CDR3 totals 16 residues. The CDR3 here is CASSLDGQGDVYGYTF. CDR3 nucleotide sequence: TGTGCCAGCAGCTTAGACGGACAGGGGGACGTCTATGGCTACACCTTC.

This clone was picked up a small number of times. The rearrangement links TRBV10-3 to TRBJ1-5, with TRBD1 identical over 7 bases. The V gene end was trimmed by 2 bases and the J gene end by 7 bases; junction bases not matched to a gene: 5. CDR3 size: 14 residues. The V gene's germline CDR1 is ENHRY and CDR2 SYGVKD. The CDR3: CAISEEGANQPQHF. In nucleotides, the CDR3 is TGTGCCATCAGTGAGGAGGGGGCAAACCAGCCCCAGCATTTT.

J is TRBJ1-3 and V is TRBV18; weak D call: TRBD1 (5 bases). Trimming took off 3 bases at V and 4 bases at J, with 10 bases between the two ends. This CDR3 has 14 amino acids. The germline CDR1 and CDR2 sequences are KGHSH and LQKENI. The CDR3 sequence is CASSPTGTGNTIYF. In DNA, the CDR3 is TGTGCCAGCTCACCGACGGGGACCGGAAACACCATATATTTT.

The rearrangement uses TRBV27 and TRBJ1-1; D not certain. Germline CDR1 is MNHEY and CDR2 is SMNVEV (reference sequence). V lost 8 bases and J 3 bases, leaving 16 bases between the germline ends. CDR3 length equals 14 residues. The CDR3 DNA is TGTGCCAGCCGATCATGGGGAGTGGACACTGAAGCTTTCTTT. This sequence encodes CASRSWGVDTEAFF.

This chain uses TRBV5-1 with TRBJ2-3; D is perhaps TRBD1 (7 bases). This CDR3 has 16 amino acids. V was pared by 4 bases and J by 3 bases, with 18 bases between. Germline CDR1 reads SGHRS; CDR2 reads YFSETQ. In nucleotides, the CDR3 is TGCGCCAGCAGCCTAGGACAGGAGGAGGGGACAGATACGCAGTATTTT. Its protein is CASSLGQEEGTDTQYF.

The chain joins TRBV19 to TRBJ2-1, with 14 nucleotides matching TRBD2. Germline CDR1 LNHDA, CDR2 SQIVND (reference sequence). V lost 3 bases to trimming and J lost 9 bases; unmatched junction nucleotides: 10. This CDR3 is built from 17 residues. The CDR3 region has the DNA TGTGCCAGTAGTATCTATAGGGGACTAGCGGGAGAAGTTGAGCAGTTCTTC. Amino acids: CASSIYRGLAGEVEQFF. Based on the CDR3 plus reference TRBV19 and TRBJ2-1, the full variable domain is DGGITQSPKYLFRKEGQNVTLSCEQNLNHDAMYWYRQDPGQGLRLIYYSQIVNDFQKGDIAEGYSVSREKKESFPLTVTSAQKNPTAFYLCASSIYRGLAGEVEQFFGPGTRLTVL.

The CDR3 coding sequence is TGTGCCAGCAGCCCTGGGACACGGGCCTACGAGCAGTACTTC. This sequence encodes CASSPGTRAYEQYF. This chain joins TRBV7-9 and TRBJ2-7; TRBD1 is a possible D gene (6 bases). V was cut by 5 bases and J by 2 bases, with 13 bases left in between. Germline V lookup: CDR1 SEHNR, CDR2 FQNEAQ (reference sequence). CDR3 length: 14 residues.

This chain uses TRBV6-5 with TRBJ1-2; 7 bases match TRBD1. The CDR3 loop spans 14 amino acids. Germline V CDR1 and CDR2: MNHEY, SVGAGI. Trimming cost V 0 bases and J 8 bases; bases outside gene matches: 6. The CDR3 here is CASSYSGGGAGYTF. The CDR3 DNA reads as TGTGCCAGCAGTTACTCGGGAGGGGGCGCGGGCTACACCTTC.

This clone was seen only once. As DNA, the CDR3 is TGTGCCAGCAGCTTGACTGGGACAGGGGGCGAAAAACTGTTTTTT. It specifies CASSLTGTGGEKLFF. The chain uses TRBV5-8 and TRBJ1-4, with TRBD1 matching over 12 bases. J gave up 8 bases and V 1 base, and 3 bases lay outside the gene matches. This CDR3 comprises 15 residues. Germline V gene lookup returns CDR1 SGHTS and CDR2 YDEGEE.

The chain recombines TRBV19 with TRBJ1-1; 10 bases align to TRBD1. J gave up 4 bases and V 0 bases, and 8 bases lay outside the gene matches. In germline, CDR1 is LNHDA, CDR2 SQIVND (reference sequence). CDR3 size: 17 residues. CDR3 bases: TGTGCCAGTAGTATAGATCCCCGACAGGGGGCAGGCACTGAAGCTTTCTTT. Protein sequence: CASSIDPRQGAGTEAFF.

The chain recombines TRBV9 with TRBJ1-2; no definite D call. V lost 3 bases to trimming and J lost 8 bases, with 11 bases between them. The CDR3 has 12 residues. CDR1 SGDLS and CDR2 YYNGEE come from the germline V gene. The CDR3 DNA reads as TGTGCCAGCAGCGACGGGCCTCGGGGCTACACCTTC. Translation gives CASSDGPRGYTF. Drawing the rest from reference TRBV9 and TRBJ1-2, the complete variable domain is DSGVTQTPKHLITATGQRVTLRCSPRSGDLSVYWYQQSLDQGLQFLIQYYNGEERAKGNILERFSAQQFPDLHSELNLSSLELGDSALYFCASSDGPRGYTFGSGTRLTVV.

This clone was seen only once. This sequence joins TRBV30 and TRBJ2-2; D call uncertain. V was trimmed by 0 bases and J by 4 bases, leaving 9 bases between them. Germline V gives CDR1 GTSNPN, CDR2 SVGIG (reference sequence). The CDR3 covers 14 residues. This CDR3 is CAWSVLHGTGELFF. CDR3 in DNA: TGTGCCTGGAGTGTACTTCATGGCACCGGGGAGCTGTTTTTT.